This TCR beta chain derives from a study of blood T cell repertoires in COVID-19. Assay: immunoSEQ multiplex PCR; the TCRdb copy retains only in-frame clones and omits some. Of over 150,000 clones in the sample, around 87% were seen once. The receptor was derived from a man aged 60 to 69 with COVID-19, enrolled during active disease. The sample taken for sequencing was peripheral blood.

The CDR3 reads CATSDSEVGYNEQFF. DNA of the CDR3: TGTGCCACCAGTGATTCGGAGGTGGGTTACAATGAGCAGTTCTTC. V gene TRBV24-1 combines with J gene TRBJ2-1, with D perhaps matching TRBD2 (5 bases). The CDR3 has 15 residues. The germline CDR1 and CDR2 sequences are KGHDR and SFDVKD. Trimming took 2 bases from V and 4 from J, leaving 11 bases between them.